This TCR beta chain was obtained from a study of monozygotic twins with inflammatory bowel disease. CDR1 KGHSH and CDR2 LQKENI come from the germline V gene. This CDR3 contains 15 residues. Every TCR library drew on about 3,700 ng of total RNA. Via template switching, UMIs carrying a 6-nucleotide sample barcode were introduced. Amplification used two nested PCRs: 15 to 20 cycles, then about 9 cycles, on TCRalpha/TCRbeta cDNA. TCRdb re-called the 5' RACE reads and catalogs CDR3 proteins one per entry, DNA excluded. In total, the table holds roughly 300,000 distinct CDR3 sequences. Collection of an approximately 2.5 ml blood sample took place per donor.

V and J are TRBV18 and TRBJ1-1; TCRdb's D call, TRBD1, is unchecked because there is no DNA. This sequence originates from a human donor with ulcerative colitis or Crohn's disease, or a healthy co-twin of an affected twin (not recorded which). Sequencing was carried out using blood. The CDR3 spells CASSSGQGARAEAFF.